This TCR beta chain was documented in a study of breast tumors, draining lymph nodes, adjacent tissues. The germline V gene has CDR1 SGHDT and CDR2 YYEEEE. Trimming removed 0 bases from V and 2 bases from J, with 11 bases in between. The CDR3 length is 15 residues. This clonotype has a count of ten or more. TCRdb re-analysed the multiplex PCR reads in MiXCR, keeping a single row per CDR3 protein. The sample carries about 80,000 distinct CDR3 sequences, roughly 19% recorded once. Breast cancer patients provided tissue from their axillary draining lymph nodes. The chain carries TRBV5-6 and TRBJ2-5; D remains ambiguous. This clonotype originated in a female donor with breast cancer. Some clones in this sample may be carry-over from other donors' samples. The source material was axillary lymph node tissue. The CDR3 DNA reads TGTGCCAGCAGCTTGGAGGTCCCCATTCAAGAGACCCAGTACTTC. Its translation: CASSLEVPIQETQYF.